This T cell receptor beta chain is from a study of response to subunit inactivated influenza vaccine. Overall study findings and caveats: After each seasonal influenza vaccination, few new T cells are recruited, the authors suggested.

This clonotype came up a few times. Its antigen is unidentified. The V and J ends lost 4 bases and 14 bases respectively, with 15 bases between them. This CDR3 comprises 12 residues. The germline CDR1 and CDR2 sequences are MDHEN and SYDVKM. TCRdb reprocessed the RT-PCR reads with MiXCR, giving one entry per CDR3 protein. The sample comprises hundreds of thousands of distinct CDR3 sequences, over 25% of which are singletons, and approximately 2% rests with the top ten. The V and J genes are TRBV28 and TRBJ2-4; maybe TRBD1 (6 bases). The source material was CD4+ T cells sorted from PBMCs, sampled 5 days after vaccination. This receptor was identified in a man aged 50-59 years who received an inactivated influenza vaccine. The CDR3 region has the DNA TGTGCCAGCAGTTCAGGGACACTCAGGGAGTACTTC. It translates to CASSSGTLREYF.